A single sample is the source of the 11 T cell receptor beta chains below, sequenced in a study of radiotherapy plus CTLA-4 blockade in lung cancer. The repertoire was sequenced with immunoSEQ multiplex PCR; TCRdb's copy has only in-frame clones and lacks some. The sample consists of over 80,000 clones, 80% to 90% of them appearing once. The sequenced sample was peripheral blood, obtained from a patient treated with radiotherapy plus ipilimumab. These receptor sequences come from a human donor with non-small cell lung cancer who had stable disease on radiotherapy plus ipilimumab.

V gene TRBV12-5 combines with J gene TRBJ2-1, with 16 bases lining up with TRBD2. V was pared by 6 bases and J by 7 bases, with 6 bases of the junction left unmatched. The CDR3 is 16 amino acids. Germline V lookup: CDR1 LGHNT, CDR2 FRNRAP. CDR3 loop: CASGLGLAGGLNEQFF. The CDR3 nucleotides read TGTGCTAGTGGCCTGGGACTAGCGGGAGGGCTGAATGAGCAGTTCTTC.

This chain connects TRBV19 to TRBJ1-1; D ambiguous. The V gene's germline CDR1 is LNHDA and CDR2 SQIVND (reference sequence). The CDR3 spans 15 residues. V gave up 5 bases and J gave up 0 bases, with 13 bases separating them. This CDR3 reads CASSGRGVMNTEAFF. In DNA, the CDR3 is TGTGCCAGTAGTGGGCGCGGTGTTATGAACACTGAAGCTTTCTTT.

This clone was found a few times. The chain is built from TRBV6-4 and TRBJ2-7, with a possible D match to TRBD2 (6 bases). V was trimmed by 3 bases and J by 5 bases, leaving 11 bases between them. The CDR3 is 13 residues long. Germline loops: CDR1 MRHNA, CDR2 SNTAGT. The CDR3 DNA is TGTGCCAGCAGTGAGGGAGGTCTCCACGAGCAGTACTTC. Its translation: CASSEGGLHEQYF.

The rearrangement links TRBV27 to TRBJ2-3, with TRBD2 matching 7 bases. The CDR3 covers 15 residues. CDR1 and CDR2 (germline): MNHEY, SMNVEV (reference sequence). V dropped 3 bases and J dropped 4; count of bases not matched to a gene: 7. The CDR3 region has the DNA TGTGCCAGCAGTTTGGGCGGGAGAATCTCAGATACGCAGTATTTT. Residues: CASSLGGRISDTQYF.

The chain uses TRBV18 and TRBJ1-1; the D is unclear. This CDR3 is 14 amino acids long. Between the trimmed V and J ends, which lost 0 bases and 6 bases, there was a span of 11 bases. The germline gives CDR1 KGHSH, CDR2 LQKENI. CDR3 loop: CASSPPTALPEAFF. The CDR3 bases are TGTGCCAGCTCACCACCGACCGCCCTCCCTGAAGCTTTCTTT.

V is TRBV28 and J is TRBJ1-5; TRBD1 is a possible D gene (6 bases). Trimming removed 7 bases at V and 9 bases at J, with 19 bases between. CDR3 length equals 14 residues. Germline loops: CDR1 MDHEN, CDR2 SYDVKM. The CDR3 loop reads CASNVRGGFVPQHF. As DNA, the CDR3 is TGTGCCAGCAACGTGAGAGGGGGGTTTGTGCCCCAGCATTTT.

This chain links TRBV7-3 with TRBJ1-5; perhaps TRBD1 as D (6 bases). Germline-derived CDR1 and CDR2 are SGHTA and FQGTGA. The germline V and J ends were trimmed by 5 bases and 4 bases, with 6 bases remaining between them. This CDR3 is built from 12 residues. The CDR3 loop is CASSQGNQPQHF. CDR3 nucleotides: TGTGCCAGCAGCCAGGGGAATCAGCCCCAGCATTTT.

The rearrangement uses TRBV9 and TRBJ2-1; D is unresolved. The CDR3 length is 15 residues. Trimming took 0 bases from V and 2 from J, leaving 9 bases between them. Germline assignment: CDR1 SGDLS and CDR2 YYNGEE. For the CDR3, the DNA is TGTGCCAGCAGCGTAGGGCCCCAGGCCTACAATGAGCAGTTCTTC. Translation: CASSVGPQAYNEQFF.

V is TRBV19 and J is TRBJ1-6; D is unresolved. Germline values: CDR1 LNHDA, CDR2 SQIVND (reference sequence). With 7 bases removed from V and 7 bases from J, the gap between germline ends came to 11 bases. The CDR3 contains 13 residues. CDR3 residues: CASTLGWNSPLHF. The CDR3 DNA is TGTGCCAGTACCCTCGGGTGGAATTCACCCCTCCACTTT.

V and J are TRBV19 and TRBJ2-5, with D possibly being TRBD1 (6 bases). The CDR3 runs to 15 residues. Germline V gene sequence: CDR1 LNHDA, CDR2 SQIVND (reference sequence). Trimming cost V 5 bases and J 1 base, with 14 bases left between them. The CDR3 spells CASSPRQEIQETQYF. The DNA for the CDR3 is TGTGCCAGTAGTCCCCGACAGGAGATCCAAGAGACCCAGTACTTC. Filled out from reference TRBV19 and TRBJ2-5, the complete variable domain reads DGGITQSPKYLFRKEGQNVTLSCEQNLNHDAMYWYRQDPGQGLRLIYYSQIVNDFQKGDIAEGYSVSREKKESFPLTVTSAQKNPTAFYLCASSPRQEIQETQYFGPGTRLLVL.

V usage is TRBV4-2 and J usage is TRBJ2-7; the D gene is possibly TRBD2 (5 bases). The germline V and J ends were trimmed by 0 bases and 1 base, with 7 bases remaining between them. The germline CDR1 and CDR2 sequences are LGHNA and YNFKEQ. CDR3 length: 14 amino acids. CDR3 residues: CASSQERVSYEQYF. The CDR3 nucleotides read TGTGCCAGCAGCCAAGAGAGGGTTTCCTACGAGCAGTACTTC.